The entry below describes one TCR beta chain. Its specificity is unknown. This record belongs to a study of shared clonotypes between healthy human individuals. The CDR3 covers 15 residues. CDR1 is SGHKS, CDR2 YYEKEE, per germline (reference sequence). Trimming removed 4 bases at V and 0 bases at J, with 11 bases between. Genomic DNA per cell subset filled all wells of several immunoSEQ plates. Clones were read by immunoSEQ multiplex PCR, and TCRdb kept only the in-frame ones, dropping some. The sample shows around 700,000 clones, around 92% of them seen only once. Study-level points and caveats: Donor clonotype sharing was expected to depend on sequencing depth. What rarefaction showed was incomplete sorted-subset sequencing despite large depth.

It was CD45RO-negative cells, positively selected for CCR7, that made up naive CD8 cells, with terminally differentiated effector memory CD45RA+ cells excluded. Sample: naive CD8+ T cells sorted from blood. The sequence came from a man between 25 and 39 years old in good health. The chain has TRBV5-5 and TRBJ1-5; D not resolved. The CDR3 nucleotides read TGTGCCAGCAGCCTACACGACTATAGCAATCAGCCCCAGCATTTT. The encoded protein is CASSLHDYSNQPQHF.